The TCR beta chain described here comes from a study of CD8 T cells in Susac syndrome. Study outcomes and limitations: The study recognized that the number of individuals in its TCR sequencing and HLA analysis was relatively small.

CD8+ and CD4+ T cells taken from blood had their TCR beta sequenced. TEMRA cells were enriched by FACS, while CD8+ and CD4+ T cells were obtained through a negative isolation that was performed magnetically. Random-hexamer reverse transcription was applied to roughly 0.5 to 1 ug RNA. Across 54 Vbeta and 13 Jbeta, TCR beta CDR3 was amplified with immunoSEQ multiplex PCR. Each CDR3 protein gets one entry after TCRdb re-called the immunoSEQ multiplex PCR reads with MiXCR. In the table there are a few hundred thousand distinct CDR3 sequences, roughly 90% of which are singletons. The J segment lost 3 bases and the V segment lost 1 base, leaving 4 bases of the junction unmatched. This CDR3 is 15 amino acids long. Germline V gene sequence: CDR1 LGHNA, CDR2 YSLEER. In the case of this clonotype: What it recognizes is unknown.

Sequencing was carried out using CD8+ T cells from PBMCs. This chain connects TRBV4-3 to TRBJ1-2, with 8 bases that match TRBD1. The source of this sequence is a human donor with multiple sclerosis. The DNA for the CDR3 is TGCGCCAGCAGCCAAGGGTGGACAGGGCACTATGGCTACACCTTC. Protein: CASSQGWTGHYGYTF.